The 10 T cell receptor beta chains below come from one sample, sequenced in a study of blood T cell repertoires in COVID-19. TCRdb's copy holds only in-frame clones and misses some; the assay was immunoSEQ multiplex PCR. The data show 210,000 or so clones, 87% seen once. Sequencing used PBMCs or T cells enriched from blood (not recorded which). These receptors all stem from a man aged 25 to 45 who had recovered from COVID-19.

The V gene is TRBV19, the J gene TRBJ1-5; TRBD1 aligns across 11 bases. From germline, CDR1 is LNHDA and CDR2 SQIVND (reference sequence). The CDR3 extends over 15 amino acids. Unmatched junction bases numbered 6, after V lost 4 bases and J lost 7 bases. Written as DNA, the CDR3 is TGTGCCAGTAGTAGAGGGACAGGGGGATTGCAGCCCCAGCATTTT. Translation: CASSRGTGGLQPQHF.

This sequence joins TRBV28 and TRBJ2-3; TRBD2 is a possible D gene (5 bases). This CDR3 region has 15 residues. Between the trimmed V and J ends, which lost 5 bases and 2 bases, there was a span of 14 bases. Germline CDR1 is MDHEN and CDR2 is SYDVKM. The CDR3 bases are TGTGCCAGCAGTCCAGCTAGCAGAGACACAGATACGCAGTATTTT. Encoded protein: CASSPASRDTDTQYF.

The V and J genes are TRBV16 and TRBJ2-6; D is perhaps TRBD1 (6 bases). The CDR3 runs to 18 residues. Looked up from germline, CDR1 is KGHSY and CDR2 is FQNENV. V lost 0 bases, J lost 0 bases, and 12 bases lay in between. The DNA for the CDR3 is TGTGCCAGCAGCCAATCGGGACATAGCGTCTCTGGGGCCAACGTCCTGACTTTC. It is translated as CASSQSGHSVSGANVLTF.

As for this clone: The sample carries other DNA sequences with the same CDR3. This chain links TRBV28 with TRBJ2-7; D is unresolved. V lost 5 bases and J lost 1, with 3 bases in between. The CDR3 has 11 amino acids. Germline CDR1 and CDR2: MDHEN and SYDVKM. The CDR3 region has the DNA TGTGCCAGCAGTCAATCCTACGAGCAGTACTTC. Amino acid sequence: CASSQSYEQYF.

The CDR3 DNA is TGCGCCAGCACCGGGACAGGAGGAATGAACACTGAAGCTTTCTTT. It encodes CASTGTGGMNTEAFF. The V and J genes are TRBV5-1 and TRBJ1-1; 8 bases match TRBD1. CDR1 is SGHRS, CDR2 YFSETQ, per germline. The CDR3 length is 15 residues. Trimming at V came to 6 bases and at J to 0 bases, leaving 7 bases not matched to a gene. Together with reference TRBV5-1 and TRBJ1-1, the CDR3 gives the full variable domain: KAGVTQTPRYLIKTRGQQVTLSCSPISGHRSVSWYQQTPGQGLQFLFEYFSETQRNKGNFPGRFSGRQFSNSRSEMNVSTLELGDSALYLCASTGTGGMNTEAFFGQGTRLTVV.

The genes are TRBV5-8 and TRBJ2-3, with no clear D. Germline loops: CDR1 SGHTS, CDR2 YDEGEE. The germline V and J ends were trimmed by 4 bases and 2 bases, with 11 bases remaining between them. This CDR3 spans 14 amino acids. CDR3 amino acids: CASSPAVVTDTQYF. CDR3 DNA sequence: TGTGCCAGCAGCCCTGCCGTAGTCACAGATACGCAGTATTTT.

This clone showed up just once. CDR3: CASSLSGGVFTEAFF. CDR3 sequence (DNA): TGCGCCAGCAGCTTGTCAGGGGGCGTCTTCACTGAAGCTTTCTTT. The chain has TRBV5-1 and TRBJ1-1; 8 nucleotides line up with TRBD1. The germline V gene encodes CDR1 SGHRS and CDR2 YFSETQ. The CDR3 sequence is 15 residues long. Unmatched junction bases numbered 6, after V lost 1 base and J lost 4 bases.

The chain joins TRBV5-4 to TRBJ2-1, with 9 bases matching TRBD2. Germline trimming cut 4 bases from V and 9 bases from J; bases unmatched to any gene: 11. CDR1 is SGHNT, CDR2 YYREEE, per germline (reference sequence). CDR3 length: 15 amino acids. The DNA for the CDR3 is TGTGCCAGCAGCCTAGCGGGACTAAAATCGATTGAGCAGTTCTTC. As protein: CASSLAGLKSIEQFF.

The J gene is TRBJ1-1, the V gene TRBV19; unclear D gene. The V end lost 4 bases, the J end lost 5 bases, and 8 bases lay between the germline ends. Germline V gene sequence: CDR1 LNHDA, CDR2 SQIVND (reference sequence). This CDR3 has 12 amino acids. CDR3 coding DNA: TGTGCCAGTAGTAGGCGAGGGACTGAAGCTTTCTTT. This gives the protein CASSRRGTEAFF.

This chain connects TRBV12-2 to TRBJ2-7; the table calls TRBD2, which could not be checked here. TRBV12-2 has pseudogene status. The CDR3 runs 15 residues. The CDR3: CASDRRLADRYEQYF. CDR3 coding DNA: TGTGCAAGCGATAGGAGGCTAGCGGACAGATACGAGCAGTACTTC.